Listed below are T cell receptor beta chains from one sample, sequenced in a study of T cell responses to AZD1222 COVID-19 vaccine. Repertoires were generated with immunoSEQ multiplex PCR, while TCRdb's copy carries only in-frame clones and drops some. Of some 120,000 clones listed, roughly 86% are singletons. The sequencing used peripheral blood, collected 28 days after the second AZD1222 dose. All receptors derive from an adult who received the AZD1222 COVID-19 vaccine. Both conserved end residues are part of each CDR3. The D gene is left open where the match is weak. Clone size is stated in some rows and not others, as once, few, many or a class when expanded.

TRBV28	NA	TRBJ2-7	NA	CASSPRYEQYF	TGTGCCAGCAGTCCCCGCTACGAGCAGTACTTC
TRBV3-1/TRBV3-2	NA	TRBJ2-5	NA	CASSPAWGRETQYF	TGTGCCAGCAGCCCGGCGTGGGGGAGAGAGACCCAGTACTTC
TRBV11-3	NA	TRBJ2-5	NA	CASSSGGYQETQYF	TGTGCCAGCAGCTCCGGGGGTTACCAAGAGACCCAGTACTTC
TRBV7-9	NA	TRBJ1-3	TRBD1	CASSGTASGNTIYF	TGTGCCAGCAGCGGGACAGCCTCTGGAAACACCATATATTTT
TRBV13	NA	TRBJ2-7	TRBD1	CASSRRGRGSYEQYF	TGTGCCAGCAGCCGCCGAGGCAGGGGGTCCTACGAGCAGTACTTC
TRBV27	NA	TRBJ1-1	NA	CASSLDRLNTEAFF	TGTGCCAGCAGTTTGGACAGACTGAACACTGAAGCTTTCTTT
TRBV9	NA	TRBJ2-7	NA	CASSVDPVPREYF	TGTGCCAGCAGCGTAGATCCAGTCCCAAGGGAGTACTTC
TRBV5-4	NA	TRBJ1-4	TRBD1	CASSLALGQGARNEKLFF	TGTGCCAGCAGCTTGGCGTTAGGACAGGGGGCCCGCAATGAAAAACTGTTTTTT
TRBV15	NA	TRBJ1-2	NA	CATSKSPPEGRSGYTF	TGTGCCACCAGCAAATCCCCTCCCGAGGGGCGGAGTGGCTACACCTTC
TRBV19	NA	TRBJ1-5	NA	CASSITGPLGLSQHF	TGTGCCAGTAGTATAACAGGGCCCCTTGGATTGTCCCAGCATTTT
TRBV30	NA	TRBJ2-2	NA	CAWSVQYTGELFF	TGTGCCTGGAGTGTACAGTACACCGGGGAGCTGTTTTTT
TRBV5-8	once	TRBJ1-4	NA	CASSRATNEKLFF	TGTGCCAGCAGCCGTGCAACTAATGAAAAACTGTTTTTT
TRBV11-2	NA	TRBJ2-1	TRBD2	CASSKEGLAGGLNEQFF	TGTGCCAGCAGCAAAGAGGGCCTAGCGGGGGGGCTGAATGAGCAGTTCTTC
TRBV3-1/TRBV3-2	NA	TRBJ2-5	NA	CASSQKETQYF	TGTGCCAGCAGCCAAAAGGAGACCCAGTACTTC
TRBV25-1	once	TRBJ1-1	NA	CASQRWDTEAFF	TGTGCCAGCCAGAGATGGGACACTGAAGCTTTCTTT
TRBV5-1	NA	TRBJ1-2	TRBD1	CASSPVGGQGYGYTF	TGCGCCAGCAGCCCGGTGGGGGGACAGGGCTATGGCTACACCTTC
TRBV27	few	TRBJ1-5	NA	CASSVGNSNQPQHF	TGTGCCAGCAGTGTAGGGAATAGCAATCAGCCCCAGCATTTT
TRBV2	once	TRBJ2-2	NA	CASRGETGGTGELFF	TGTGCCAGCAGGGGGGAAACTGGAGGGACCGGGGAGCTGTTTTTT
TRBV3-1/TRBV3-2	NA	TRBJ2-2	TRBD1	CASSGRDRGRPGELFF	TGTGCCAGCAGCGGCCGGGACAGGGGGCGCCCCGGGGAGCTGTTTTTT
TRBV28	NA	TRBJ2-7	TRBD1	CASSTRTGGIYEQYF	TGTGCCAGCAGTACCCGGACAGGGGGAATCTACGAGCAGTACTTC
TRBV29-1	NA	TRBJ1-2	NA	CSVGGSGYGYTF	TGCAGCGTTGGAGGCTCCGGGTACGGCTACACCTTC
TRBV18	NA	TRBJ2-7	NA	CASSPWGSYEQYF	TGTGCCAGCTCACCATGGGGCTCCTACGAGCAGTACTTC
TRBV7-9	NA	TRBJ1-4	TRBD1	CASSLTIGQGHPGLFF	TGTGCCAGCAGCCTAACTATTGGACAGGGACATCCTGGACTGTTTTTT
TRBV5-5	NA	TRBJ1-3	NA	CASSSPGAGNTIYF	TGTGCCAGCAGTTCGCCAGGGGCAGGAAACACCATATATTTT
TRBV6-1	NA	TRBJ1-3	NA	CASSEVLADGGRNTIYF	TGTGCCAGCAGTGAAGTCCTTGCGGACGGCGGAAGAAACACCATATATTTT
TRBV10-1	NA	TRBJ1-6	NA	CASSEGDSPLHF	TGCGCCAGCAGTGAGGGGGACTCACCCCTCCACTTT
TRBV19	NA	TRBJ2-3	NA	CASSISMGADTQYF	TGTGCCAGTAGTATTAGTATGGGGGCAGATACGCAGTATTTT
TRBV10-2	few	TRBJ2-1	TRBD1	CASTRQGLSSYNEQFF	TGCGCCAGCACCAGACAGGGATTAAGCTCCTACAATGAGCAGTTCTTC
TRBV3-1/TRBV3-2	NA	TRBJ2-7	NA	CASSQGNPGGQYF	TGTGCCAGCAGCCAAGGGAATCCCGGGGGCCAGTACTTC
TRBV29-1	NA	TRBJ1-2	NA	CSVDEGTHYGYTF	TGCAGCGTTGACGAGGGTACCCACTATGGCTACACCTTC
TRBV7-9	NA	TRBJ2-7	NA	CASSSSVIGEQYF	TGTGCCAGCAGTAGTTCGGTTATCGGCGAGCAGTACTTC
TRBV3-1/TRBV3-2	NA	TRBJ1-5	NA	CASSPGQHSNQPQHF	TGTGCCAGCAGTCCAGGACAACATAGCAATCAGCCCCAGCATTTT
TRBV6-2/TRBV6-3	NA	TRBJ2-7	NA	CASSSNRDRTSEQYF	TGTGCCAGCAGTTCCAACCGGGACAGGACTAGCGAGCAGTACTTC
TRBV6-5	NA	TRBJ1-6	TRBD1	CASSQGGTGDSPLHF	TGTGCCAGCAGCCAAGGGGGGACAGGGGACTCACCCCTCCACTTT
TRBV6-1	NA	TRBJ1-4	TRBD1	CASSDPTGGSEKLFF	TGTGCCAGCAGTGACCCGACAGGGGGTAGTGAAAAACTGTTTTTT